This TCR beta chain was captured in a study of response to subunit inactivated influenza vaccine. Study-wide results and caveats: Seasonal influenza vaccination, on each occasion, was suggested by the authors to recruit few new T cells.

Each CDR3 protein gets one entry after TCRdb re-called the RT-PCR reads with MiXCR. The sample holds 650,000 or so distinct CDR3 sequences, about 15% seen once. With regard to this clonotype: As yet, its antigen is unknown.

CDR3 length: 16 amino acids. V usage is TRBV21-1 and J usage is TRBJ1-2; TRBD1, the D gene given by the table, was not confirmed from the DNA. TRBV21-1 is a pseudogene segment. The material was PBMCs from blood, obtained around two weeks before vaccination. The TCR sequence derives from a man between 50 and 59 years old who received an inactivated influenza vaccine. The CDR3 sequence is CASSKLWHRAANGYTF. The CDR3 DNA sequence: TGTGCCAGCAGCAAATTGTGGCACAGGGCGGCGAATGGCTACACCTTC.